What follows describes a single T cell receptor (beta chain). The antigen this receptor binds is unknown. It has no much larger one-base neighbor in the sample; base qualities were not kept. This sample was included in a study of blood T cells in healthy people across ages (dated by TCRdb to between 2015 and 2016). About the full investigation: Template switching captured roughly one uniquely barcoded TCR beta cDNA molecule per two T cells in model experiments. For two donors (one aged 18 to 29 and one aged 80 or older), the study analyzed two additional independent replicas of 1 million unique cDNA reads from the same blood draw. The study measured age-related changes in TCR beta repertoire diversity using deep sequencing normalized with unique cDNA molecular identifiers. Donors were grouped into four age groups: young (average 16 years), middle-aged (39), aged (approximately 67) and long-lived (around 80). To avoid experimental bias, donors of different ages were distributed randomly across sequencing lanes. Beyond this particular receptor, the publication reports: Because the CMV infection status of the donors was unknown, age-related changes in expanded clonotypes may potentially have been confounded. Estimates of total diversity based on one million sequenced T cells were regarded as lower bounds and as underestimates. The long-lived group showed more naive CD4+ T cells, fewer expanded clones and increased TCR diversity than the aged group, suggesting age selection. As age increased, observed TCR beta diversity per million T cells dropped in a roughly linear way, and a significant reduction was already evident by age about 40. Observed TCR beta diversity correlated strongly with the percentage of naive T cells measured by flow cytometry. Conclusive comparison of naive and antigen-experienced compartments was prevented by the profiling of bulk unsorted PBMCs.

The roughly 39 donors, aged about 6 to 95 years, were systemically healthy Caucasian individuals from Russia. Each donor gave about 11 milliliters of peripheral blood, drawn into EDTA-treated Vacutainer tubes. Ficoll-Paque density-gradient centrifugation was used to isolate PBMCs, with at least 6 million per sample. Total RNA, at least 6 micrograms per sample, was extracted from PBMCs with Trizol reagent. For every donor, an aliquot of PBMCs went through flow cytometry to measure the percentages of naive CD45RAhigh/CD27high T cells. The CDR3 measures 15 amino acids from cysteine to phenylalanine. Left in the record is the CDR3 DNA by itself, 45 bases read in frame from the first base. V loses 5 bases, J loses 5 bases, and the germline ends lie 15 bases apart. The germline V gene sets CDR1 to MNHNS and CDR2 to SASEGT. The protocol used for the library was 5' RACE. Sequenced using an Illumina HiSeq 2500. A second PCR of about 6 to 11 cycles was performed with a sample-barcoded 5' primer and a J-beta primer mix. A template-switch 5' adaptor carrying 12 random nucleotides introduced a unique molecular identifier onto each TCR beta cDNA molecule. Each sample yielded at least 2.5 million CDR3-containing paired-end reads. The Mint cDNA synthesis kit, primed by a TRBC-specific oligonucleotide, was used to synthesize first-strand cDNA from all RNA. After uracil-DNA glycosylase treatment, a first 18-cycle PCR used universal primers M1SS and BC2_uni_R on all cDNA. The published analysis was carried out like this. Normalization of each sample was performed by random selection of 1 million high-quality reads, each carrying a distinct molecular identifier. Reads sharing molecular identifiers were discarded rather than binned into consensus sequences. CDR3 identification, clonotype clustering and error correction used MiTCR with a Q25 quality threshold and the strictest error-elimination algorithm. A nonparametric unseen species model with Euler transformation was used to estimate a lower bound on total TCR beta diversity. Using fastp at Q25 and MiXCR, TCRdb reprocessed the public reads and kept productive beta chains. Each CDR3 protein gets just one entry, which takes the most common genes and DNA from the rows behind it. TCRdb, rather than the study authors, made the V and J calls. The sample table lists around 320,000 distinct CDR3 sequences, less than 30% of them with a count of one. Over 25% of the sample lies in the top ten.

The chain joins TRBV6-1 to TRBJ1-4; possibly the D gene is TRBD1, per 6 matching bases. The sequence was obtained from a woman in her 70s in good health. Specimen: blood. The CDR3 in this case is CASSMQGTENEKLFF. Here is the DNA: TGTGCCAGCAGTATGCAGGGGACCGAGAATGAAAAACTGTTTTTT.